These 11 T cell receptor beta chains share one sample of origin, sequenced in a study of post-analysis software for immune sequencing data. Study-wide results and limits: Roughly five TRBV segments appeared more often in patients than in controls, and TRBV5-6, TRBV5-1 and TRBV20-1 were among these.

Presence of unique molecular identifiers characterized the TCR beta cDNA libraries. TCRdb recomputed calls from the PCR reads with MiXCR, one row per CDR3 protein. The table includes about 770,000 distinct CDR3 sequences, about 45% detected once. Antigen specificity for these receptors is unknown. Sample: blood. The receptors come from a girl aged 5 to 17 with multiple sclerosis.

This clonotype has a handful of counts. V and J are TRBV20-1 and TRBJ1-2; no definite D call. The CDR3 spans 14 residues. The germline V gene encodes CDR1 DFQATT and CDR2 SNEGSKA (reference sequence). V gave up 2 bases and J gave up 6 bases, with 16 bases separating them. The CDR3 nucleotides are TGCAGTGCTAGACTTCCAACCCAAGGGCATGGCTACACCTTC. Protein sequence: CSARLPTQGHGYTF.

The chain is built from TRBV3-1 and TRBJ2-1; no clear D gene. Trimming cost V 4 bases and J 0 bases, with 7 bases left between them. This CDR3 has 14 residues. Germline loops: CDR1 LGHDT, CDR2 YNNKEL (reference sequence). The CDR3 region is CASSRRVSYNEQFF. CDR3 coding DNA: TGTGCCAGCAGCCGGCGAGTCTCCTACAATGAGCAGTTCTTC.

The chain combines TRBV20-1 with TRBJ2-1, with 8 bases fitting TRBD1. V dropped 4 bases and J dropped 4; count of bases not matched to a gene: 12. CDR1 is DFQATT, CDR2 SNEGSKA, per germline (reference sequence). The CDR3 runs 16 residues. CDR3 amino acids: CSAKRRSGGIYNEQFF. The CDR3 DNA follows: TGCAGTGCTAAGCGCCGGTCAGGGGGCATTTACAATGAGCAGTTCTTC.

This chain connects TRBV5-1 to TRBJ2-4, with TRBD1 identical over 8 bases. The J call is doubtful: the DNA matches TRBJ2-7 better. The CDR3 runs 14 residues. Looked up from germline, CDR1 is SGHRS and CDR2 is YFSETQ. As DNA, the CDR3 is TGCGCCAGCAGCTTACCCGGACAGGGAAGCGAGCAGTACTTC. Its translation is CASSLPGQGSEQYF.

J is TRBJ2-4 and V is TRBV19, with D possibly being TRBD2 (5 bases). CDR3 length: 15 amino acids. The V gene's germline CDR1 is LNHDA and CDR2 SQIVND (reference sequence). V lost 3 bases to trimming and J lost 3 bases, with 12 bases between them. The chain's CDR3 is CASSMRAKGKNIQYF. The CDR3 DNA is TGTGCCAGTAGTATGCGGGCCAAGGGCAAAAACATTCAGTACTTC.

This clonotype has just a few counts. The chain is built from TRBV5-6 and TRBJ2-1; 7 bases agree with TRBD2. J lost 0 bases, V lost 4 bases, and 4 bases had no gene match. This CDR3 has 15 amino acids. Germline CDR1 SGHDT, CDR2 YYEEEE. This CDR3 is CASSPLAVSYNEQFF. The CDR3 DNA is TGTGCCAGCAGCCCCCTAGCGGTCTCCTACAATGAGCAGTTCTTC.

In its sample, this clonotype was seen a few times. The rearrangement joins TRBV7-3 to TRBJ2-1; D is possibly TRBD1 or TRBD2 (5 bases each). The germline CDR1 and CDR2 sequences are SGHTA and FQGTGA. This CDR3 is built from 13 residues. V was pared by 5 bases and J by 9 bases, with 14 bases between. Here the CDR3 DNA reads TGTGCCAGCAGCCGGGACGTGGGCGTTGAGCAGTTCTTC. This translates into CASSRDVGVEQFF.

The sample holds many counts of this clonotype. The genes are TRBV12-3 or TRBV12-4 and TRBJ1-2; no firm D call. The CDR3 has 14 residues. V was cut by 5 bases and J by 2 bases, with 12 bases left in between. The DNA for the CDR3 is TGTGCCAGCAGTGATCGGGGAGTAAACTATGGCTACACCTTC. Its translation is CASSDRGVNYGYTF.

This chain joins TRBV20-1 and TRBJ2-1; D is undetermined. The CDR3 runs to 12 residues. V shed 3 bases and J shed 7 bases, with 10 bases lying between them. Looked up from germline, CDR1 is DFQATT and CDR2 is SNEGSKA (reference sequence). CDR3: CSARSGVNEQFF. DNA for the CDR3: TGCAGTGCTAGGTCTGGTGTGAATGAGCAGTTCTTC.

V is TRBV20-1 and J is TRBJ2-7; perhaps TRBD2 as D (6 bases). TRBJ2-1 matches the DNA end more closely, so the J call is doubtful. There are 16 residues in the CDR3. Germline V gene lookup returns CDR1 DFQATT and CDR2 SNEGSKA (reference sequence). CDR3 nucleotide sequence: TGCAGTGCTACCATTTTCGCGGGGCGGGTGGACAATGAGCAGTTCTTC. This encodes CSATIFAGRVDNEQFF.

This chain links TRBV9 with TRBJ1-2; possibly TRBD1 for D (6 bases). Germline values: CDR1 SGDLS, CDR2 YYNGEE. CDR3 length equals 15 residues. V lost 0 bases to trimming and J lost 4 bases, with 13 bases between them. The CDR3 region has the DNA TGTGCCAGCAGCGTAGCCGTACAGGGCCCCTATGGCTACACCTTC. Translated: CASSVAVQGPYGYTF.